These T cell receptor beta chains were read from a single sample in a study of T cell changes during pregnancy in multiple sclerosis. Some clones are missing from TCRdb's copy, which holds only in-frame ones; the method was immunoSEQ multiplex PCR. The data contain approximately 70,000 clones, 92% of them singletons. This specimen consisted of peripheral blood, obtained in the second trimester of pregnancy. The receptors here all came from a female donor in good health, enrolled as a control in a pregnancy study. Both conserved end residues are part of each CDR3. The D gene is left open where the match is weak. Clone size is not always given. Where it is, it says once, few, many or a class for expanded clones.

d_call j_call clone_size v_call cdr3_aa cdr3_nt
TRBD1 TRBJ1-5 - TRBV2 CASSRTGNNQPQHF TGTGCCAGCAGTAGGACAGGGAACAATCAGCCCCAGCATTTT
- TRBJ2-3 - TRBV10-2 CASMARTDTQYF TGCGCCAGCATGGCGAGGACAGATACGCAGTATTTT
- TRBJ1-4 - TRBV7-9 CASSLVNEKLFF TGTGCCAGCAGCTTAGTAAATGAAAAACTGTTTTTT
TRBD1 TRBJ2-7 - TRBV19 CASSGHRGRSYEQYF TGTGCCAGTAGTGGCCACAGGGGGCGATCCTACGAGCAGTACTTC
- TRBJ2-7 - TRBV30 CAWSVKLGGQEDYEQYF TGTGCCTGGAGTGTAAAATTAGGGGGTCAGGAGGATTACGAGCAGTACTTC
TRBD2 TRBJ2-1 few TRBV18 CASSDGTSGDEQFF TGTGCCAGCTCGGACGGGACTAGCGGTGATGAGCAGTTCTTC
- TRBJ2-1 - TRBV7-3 CASSRWGGTYYEQFF TGTGCCAGCAGCCGCTGGGGCGGGACGTATTATGAGCAGTTCTTC
TRBD2 TRBJ2-1 - TRBV16 CASSPITSGKVHEQFF TGTGCCAGCAGCCCAATCACTAGCGGGAAGGTTCATGAGCAGTTCTTC
- TRBJ1-6 - TRBV28 CASRAVPGSSYNSPLHF TGTGCCAGCAGGGCGGTCCCCGGTAGCTCCTATAATTCACCCCTCCACTTT
TRBD2 TRBJ2-5 - TRBV9 CASSVVPSGQETQYF TGTGCCAGCAGCGTAGTGCCTAGCGGCCAAGAGACCCAGTACTTC
- TRBJ1-2 - TRBV30 CAWSVQYGYTF TGTGCCTGGAGTGTACAGTATGGCTACACCTTC
TRBD1 TRBJ2-1 - TRBV7-6 CASSSNRGDEQFF TGTGCCAGCAGCTCCAACAGGGGCGATGAGCAGTTCTTC
- TRBJ2-2 - TRBV7-9 CASSLGPGTVGELFF TGTGCCAGCAGCTTAGGTCCGGGAACGGTCGGGGAGCTGTTTTTT
TRBD2 TRBJ2-1 once TRBV9 CASSVSGTRVSYNEQFF TGTGCCAGCAGCGTATCAGGGACTAGGGTTTCCTACAATGAGCAGTTCTTC
- TRBJ1-1 - TRBV30 CAWSTSTFGTEAFF TGTGCCTGGAGTACTAGCACGTTCGGCACTGAAGCTTTCTTT
- TRBJ2-3 - TRBV5-1 CASSLATVGSTDTQYF TGCGCCAGCAGCTTGGCCACAGTAGGCAGTACCGATACGCAGTATTTT
TRBD2 TRBJ2-1 - TRBV5-1 CASSLEGSGAWQFF TGCGCCAGCAGCTTGGAGGGTAGCGGGGCTTGGCAGTTCTTC
- TRBJ2-7 - TRBV5-1 CASSQGAVEQYF TGCGCCAGCAGTCAAGGGGCCGTCGAGCAGTACTTC
- TRBJ2-7 - TRBV7-2 CASSSYSGSYEQYF TGTGCCAGCAGTTCTTATAGCGGAAGCTACGAGCAGTACTTC
- TRBJ2-1 once TRBV7-3 CASSLTFVGAGEQFF TGTGCCAGCAGCTTAACGTTTGTAGGCGCAGGGGAGCAGTTCTTC
- TRBJ2-2 - TRBV5-1 CASNLGGPNTGELFF TGCGCCAGCAACCTCGGGGGGCCGAACACCGGGGAGCTGTTTTTT
- TRBJ2-1 - TRBV6-1 CASSEALRSYNEQFF TGTGCCAGCAGTGAAGCGCTTCGGTCCTACAATGAGCAGTTCTTC
TRBD1 TRBJ2-2 - TRBV28 CASKPGGPTTGELFF TGTGCCAGCAAGCCAGGGGGCCCGACTACCGGGGAGCTGTTTTTT
- TRBJ2-7 - TRBV15 CATSGRSGSYEQYF TGTGCCACCAGCGGGCGAAGCGGCTCCTACGAGCAGTACTTC
- TRBJ1-1 - TRBV19 CASSIATQNTEAFF TGTGCCAGTAGTATAGCGACACAGAACACTGAAGCTTTCTTT
- TRBJ1-1 - TRBV28 CASSFPSEGLAFF TGTGCCAGCAGTTTCCCGAGTGAGGGTCTAGCTTTCTTT
- TRBJ1-1 - TRBV29-1 CSVRHKNTEAFF TGCAGCGTGCGACACAAGAACACTGAAGCTTTCTTT
TRBD1 TRBJ2-5 - TRBV5-1 CASSLAGQWGETQYF TGCGCCAGCAGCTTGGCGGGACAGTGGGGGGAGACCCAGTACTTC
TRBD1 TRBJ1-2 - TRBV10-1 CASSDDRALRGYTF TGCGCCAGCAGTGACGACAGGGCTCTGAGGGGCTACACCTTC
- TRBJ1-2 - TRBV7-9 CASSPLGGVGGDYGYTF TGTGCCAGCAGCCCCCTGGGAGGCGTTGGGGGAGACTATGGCTACACCTTC
TRBD2 TRBJ2-1 - TRBV27 CASSLSTSVNYNEQFF TGTGCCAGCAGTTTATCGACTAGCGTGAACTACAATGAGCAGTTCTTC
- TRBJ2-7 - TRBV19 CASSTGEGEQYF TGTGCCAGTAGTACCGGAGAGGGCGAGCAGTACTTC
- TRBJ2-3 - TRBV28 CASRTPTTDTQYF TGTGCCAGCAGGACACCGACCACAGATACGCAGTATTTT
TRBD2 TRBJ2-3 - TRBV11-2 CASTWGGASTDTQYF TGTGCCAGCACCTGGGGGGGAGCTAGCACAGATACGCAGTATTTT
- TRBJ1-1 - TRBV28 CASSPLGGYTEAFF TGTGCCAGCAGTCCTCTCGGGGGGTACACTGAAGCTTTCTTT
- TRBJ1-5 - TRBV19 CASSIGPYSNQPQHF TGTGCCAGTAGTATAGGGCCGTATAGCAATCAGCCCCAGCATTTT
TRBD2 TRBJ2-1 - TRBV5-1 CASSPETSGNNEQFF TGCGCCAGCAGCCCCGAGACTAGCGGGAACAATGAGCAGTTCTTC
TRBD1 TRBJ2-7 once TRBV4-1 CASSLNQGTERYEQYF TGCGCCAGCAGCCTAAATCAGGGGACAGAGAGATACGAGCAGTACTTC
- TRBJ2-7 - TRBV11-2 CASSLDRTSYEQYF TGTGCCAGCAGCTTAGACAGGACATCCTACGAGCAGTACTTC